These 29 T cell receptor beta chains came from one sample sequenced in a study of tumor-infiltrating lymphocytes in localized non-small cell lung cancer. Sequenced by immunoSEQ multiplex PCR; TCRdb stores in-frame clones only, minus some. Among about 16,000 clones listed, 73% were seen once. The sequenced sample consisted of lung tumor tissue. The source of these receptors is a human donor with non-small cell lung cancer.

This chain joins TRBV5-1 and TRBJ1-3; D is ambiguous. V was clipped by 5 bases and J by 1 base, with 7 bases between them. Germline CDR1 is SGHRS and CDR2 is YFSETQ. The CDR3 length is 13 residues. In DNA, the CDR3 is TGCGCCAGCAGGGGAGGTTCTGGAAACACCATATATTTT. The encoded protein is CASRGGSGNTIYF.

The chain links TRBV27 to TRBJ1-2, with 8 bases lining up with TRBD1. Trimming cost V 4 bases and J 7 bases; bases outside gene matches: 11. Germline-derived CDR1 and CDR2 are MNHEY and SMNVEV (reference sequence). CDR3 size: 15 residues. The CDR3 sequence: CASSSRTGNFFGYTF. In DNA form, the CDR3 reads TGTGCCAGCAGTTCGAGGACAGGGAATTTCTTTGGCTACACCTTC.

The chain joins TRBV28 to TRBJ2-3; D is possibly TRBD1 (6 bases). This CDR3 spans 17 amino acids. CDR1 and CDR2 from the germline V gene are MDHEN and SYDVKM. Trimming cost V 5 bases and J 0 bases, with 18 bases left between them. The CDR3 DNA reads TGTGCCAGCAGTCCGCTTGGACAGCAGAGCAGCACAGATACGCAGTATTTT. Protein sequence: CASSPLGQQSSTDTQYF.

The V gene is TRBV5-1, the J gene TRBJ2-1, with D hard to call. CDR1 SGHRS and CDR2 YFSETQ come from the germline V gene. Trimming left V 3 bases short and J 6 bases short, with 4 bases between. This CDR3 contains 11 residues. The CDR3 DNA reads as TGCGCCAGCAGCTCATCCAATGAGCAGTTCTTC. Its protein product is CASSSSNEQFF.

The V gene is TRBV6-6, the J gene TRBJ2-7; 9 bases line up with TRBD1. The CDR3 has 15 residues. Germline V CDR1 and CDR2: MNHNY, SVGAGI (reference sequence). V shed 6 bases, J shed 2 bases, and the junction held 8 bases outside the gene matches. CDR3 sequence: CASRPPTGGPYEQYF. CDR3 sequence (DNA): TGTGCCAGCAGACCACCTACAGGGGGCCCCTACGAGCAGTACTTC.

J is TRBJ2-5 and V is TRBV9; 9 positions agree with TRBD2. The CDR3 is 15 amino acids. Germline loops: CDR1 SGDLS, CDR2 YYNGEE. V shed 6 bases and J 5 bases; nucleotides not matched to a gene: 11. CDR3 in DNA: TGTGCCAGCACCTCTAGCGGGGTAAGGGAGGAGACCCAGTACTTC. It encodes CASTSSGVREETQYF.

V and J are TRBV18 and TRBJ2-5, with 8 bases aligning to TRBD2. The J call may not be correct, given that the DNA end is closer to TRBJ2-7. The CDR3 covers 18 residues. Germline V gene lookup returns CDR1 KGHSH and CDR2 LQKENI. CDR3 sequence (DNA): TGTGCCAGCTCGGACCGGCGGGAGGCCCACCGGGAGCCCTACGAGCAGTACTTC. Amino acids: CASSDRREAHREPYEQYF.

This clone was seen more than once but under ten times. Different DNA sequences within this sample yield the same CDR3. This rearrangement joins TRBV25-1 to TRBJ2-5; 9 bases match TRBD2. The V segment lost 6 bases and the J segment 1 base; nucleotides outside the gene matches: 6. Germline V gene lookup returns CDR1 MGHDK and CDR2 SYGVNS. The CDR3 loop spans 15 amino acids. The CDR3 DNA follows: TGTGCCAGCAGCCCAAGCGGGAGGCTCCAAGAGACCCAGTACTTC. Protein sequence: CASSPSGRLQETQYF.

The rearrangement joins TRBV5-1 to TRBJ2-5, with 12 bases aligning to TRBD2. CDR3 length: 14 amino acids. The germline gives CDR1 SGHRS, CDR2 YFSETQ. Germline trimming cut 3 bases from V and 4 bases from J; bases unmatched to any gene: 1. This chain's CDR3 is CASSSGLAGETQYF. For the CDR3, the DNA is TGCGCCAGCAGCTCGGGACTAGCGGGAGAGACCCAGTACTTC. The complete variable domain, with remaining parts taken from reference TRBV5-1 and TRBJ2-5, reads KAGVTQTPRYLIKTRGQQVTLSCSPISGHRSVSWYQQTPGQGLQFLFEYFSETQRNKGNFPGRFSGRQFSNSRSEMNVSTLELGDSALYLCASSSGLAGETQYFGPGTRLLVL.

The chain couples TRBV5-1 to TRBJ2-2; D possibly matches TRBD1 or TRBD2 (7 bases each). Germline V lookup: CDR1 SGHRS, CDR2 YFSETQ. The CDR3 extends over 14 amino acids. V was shortened by 4 bases and J by 7 bases, with 14 bases between the two germline ends. In DNA form, the CDR3 reads TGCGCCAGCAGCAGCGGGACAGCAGGCGGGGAGCTGTTTTTT. This gives the protein CASSSGTAGGELFF.

This clone has more than one count but fewer than ten. The genes are TRBV7-9 and TRBJ1-4, with D unresolved. V lost 0 bases, J lost 11 bases, and 13 bases lay in between. The CDR3 consists of 14 residues. Germline CDR1 and CDR2: SEHNR and FQNEAQ (reference sequence). This CDR3 is CASSLASTARKLFF. CDR3 bases: TGTGCCAGCAGCTTAGCGAGTACGGCTCGGAAACTGTTTTTT.

A few counts support this clone. This chain uses TRBV4-1 with TRBJ1-1, with D perhaps TRBD1 (5 bases). V lost 0 bases and J 4 bases, leaving 12 bases between the germline ends. Germline lookup yields CDR1 MGHRA and CDR2 YSYEKL. The CDR3 consists of 15 residues. The chain's CDR3 is CASSQEGVGGTEAFF. CDR3 nucleotide sequence: TGCGCCAGCAGCCAAGAGGGGGTGGGGGGCACTGAAGCTTTCTTT.

V usage is TRBV7-8 and J usage is TRBJ1-3; D not resolved. CDR1 and CDR2 from the germline V gene are SGHVS and FQNEAQ. V lost 4 bases and J lost 4, with 8 bases in between. This CDR3 has 13 residues. The CDR3 is CASSSGKGNTIYF. The CDR3 nucleotides read TGTGCCAGCAGCTCCGGAAAGGGAAACACCATATATTTT.

This chain connects TRBV19 to TRBJ1-5; 8 bases are a match to TRBD1. Germline CDR1 LNHDA, CDR2 SQIVND (reference sequence). The CDR3 extends over 14 amino acids. After removal of 8 bases from V and 2 bases from J, the junction contained 5 bases not matched to a gene. CDR3 DNA sequence: TGTGCCAGTTCCGGGACAGGAGGCAATCAGCCCCAGCATTTT. This translates into CASSGTGGNQPQHF.

The table lists this clone with a few counts. The chain carries TRBV7-3 and TRBJ2-7; tentative D call: TRBD2 (6 bases). Germline loops: CDR1 SGHTA, CDR2 FQGTGA. V shed 4 bases and J shed 2 bases, with 12 bases lying between them. This CDR3 spans 14 amino acids. The CDR3 protein is CASSSGDRPYEQYF. The CDR3, as DNA: TGTGCCAGCAGCTCGGGGGATAGGCCCTACGAGCAGTACTTC.

The chain recombines TRBV4-1 with TRBJ2-1, with D tentatively TRBD2 (6 bases). This CDR3 region has 13 residues. V shed 7 bases and J shed 0 bases, with 7 bases lying between them. Germline CDR1 is MGHRA and CDR2 is YSYEKL. This chain's CDR3 is CASTGSSYNEQFF. The DNA of the CDR3 is TGCGCCAGCACCGGGAGCTCCTACAATGAGCAGTTCTTC.

This clone was found once. V gene TRBV18 combines with J gene TRBJ2-1, with TRBD1 as a possible D gene (8 bases). V lost 3 bases and J 4 bases, leaving 13 bases between the germline ends. The germline CDR1 and CDR2 sequences are KGHSH and LQKENI. The CDR3 consists of 15 residues. The CDR3 region has the DNA TGTGCCAGCTCACCCGGACAGGGAGGGTACAATGAGCAGTTCTTC. Translated: CASSPGQGGYNEQFF.

A few counts support this clone. V gene TRBV5-8 combines with J gene TRBJ2-1; 9 nucleotides line up with TRBD2. Trimming at V came to 2 bases and at J to 4 bases, leaving 4 bases not matched to a gene. The CDR3 spans 15 residues. Per the germline V gene, CDR1 is SGHTS and CDR2 is YDEGEE. As DNA, the CDR3 is TGTGCCAGCAGCTTCGGCCTAGCGGGGTACAATGAGCAGTTCTTC. Its protein is CASSFGLAGYNEQFF.

As concerns this clone: The same CDR3 arises from other DNA sequences in this sample as well. The chain links TRBV5-6 to TRBJ2-2; D unclear. Germline V gives CDR1 SGHDT, CDR2 YYEEEE. The CDR3 spans 12 residues. V was pared by 5 bases and J by 5 bases, with 7 bases between. This CDR3 is CASSPGTGELFF. CDR3 in DNA: TGTGCCAGCAGTCCCGGGACCGGGGAGCTGTTTTTT.

V is TRBV30 and J is TRBJ2-5, with D perhaps TRBD2 (6 bases). The CDR3 is 13 amino acids. Germline V gives CDR1 GTSNPN, CDR2 SVGIG (reference sequence). V lost 4 bases and J lost 11, with 20 bases in between. CDR3 in amino acids: CAWTGTPGDEQYF. The CDR3 DNA follows: TGTGCCTGGACCGGGACTCCGGGGGATGAGCAGTACTTC.

This sequence joins TRBV7-3 and TRBJ1-4; D perhaps matches TRBD1 (5 bases). CDR3 length equals 14 residues. Trimming shortened V by 5 bases and J by 2 bases, and 9 bases separated the two germline ends. Germline V CDR1 and CDR2: SGHTA, FQGTGA. CDR3 coding DNA: TGTGCCAGCAGCCCGGGGGGGACTAATGAAAAACTGTTTTTT. Translated: CASSPGGTNEKLFF.

The chain couples TRBV4-1 to TRBJ2-1; 9 nucleotides agree with TRBD2. The CDR3 loop spans 16 amino acids. Per germline, CDR1 MGHRA and CDR2 YSYEKL. V was clipped by 4 bases and J by 4 bases; unmatched bases: 8. CDR3 sequence reads: CASSPVGRGGYNEQFF. Here the CDR3 DNA reads TGCGCCAGCAGCCCCGTCGGGCGGGGGGGTTACAATGAGCAGTTCTTC.

The V and J genes are TRBV9 and TRBJ1-3; D not resolved. Trimming removed 4 bases from V and 0 bases from J, with 11 bases in between. There are 15 residues in the CDR3. From germline, CDR1 is SGDLS and CDR2 YYNGEE. The CDR3, as DNA: TGTGCCAGCAGCACTCAATCTAGCTCTGGAAACACCATATATTTT. Its protein product is CASSTQSSSGNTIYF. Variable domain in full (rest from reference TRBV9 and TRBJ1-3): DSGVTQTPKHLITATGQRVTLRCSPRSGDLSVYWYQQSLDQGLQFLIQYYNGEERAKGNILERFSAQQFPDLHSELNLSSLELGDSALYFCASSTQSSSGNTIYFGEGSWLTVV.

The chain links TRBV30 to TRBJ1-1; D uncertain. The V and J ends lost 5 bases and 1 base respectively, with 17 bases between them. Germline loops: CDR1 GTSNPN, CDR2 SVGIG (reference sequence). CDR3 length: 15 residues. This CDR3 reads CAWLLGRNKNTEAFF. CDR3 nucleotides: TGTGCCTGGTTACTGGGAAGAAACAAGAACACTGAAGCTTTCTTT.

This clone is medium-sized in the sample. The CDR3 spells CASSQDGNTGELFF. CDR3 in DNA: TGTGCCAGCAGCCAAGATGGGAACACCGGGGAGCTGTTTTTT. This rearrangement joins TRBV4-2 to TRBJ2-2; D is uncertain. Deletions cut 0 bases from V and 1 base from J, with 3 bases between. This CDR3 is built from 14 residues. Germline values: CDR1 LGHNA, CDR2 YNFKEQ.

This clone turned up a few times. The genes are TRBV30 and TRBJ1-3, with D hard to call. The CDR3 has 15 residues. Per germline, CDR1 GTSNPN and CDR2 SVGIG (reference sequence). The germline V and J ends were trimmed by 0 bases and 2 bases, with 11 bases remaining between them. CDR3 nucleotides: TGTGCCTGGAGTGTACCGAGACAAACTGGAAACACCATATATTTT. The encoded protein is CAWSVPRQTGNTIYF.

CDR3 amino acids: CASSYRQDLSYNEQFF. The CDR3 DNA follows: TGTGCCAGCAGTTACCGCCAGGACCTCTCCTACAATGAGCAGTTCTTC. The rearrangement joins TRBV6-5 to TRBJ2-1, with D unclear. The CDR3 runs 16 residues. Germline assignment: CDR1 MNHEY and CDR2 SVGAGI. V dropped 2 bases and J dropped 0 bases, with 11 bases sitting between them.

This chain joins TRBV10-3 and TRBJ1-5; D gene unclear. Germline V lookup: CDR1 ENHRY, CDR2 SYGVKD. The V and J ends lost 10 bases and 0 bases respectively, with 16 bases between them. The CDR3 spans 15 residues. This CDR3 reads CATEVGGNSNQPQHF. The CDR3 coding sequence is TGTGCCACCGAGGTCGGAGGGAATAGCAATCAGCCCCAGCATTTT.

In its sample, this clone was seen a few times. The chain is built from TRBV18 and TRBJ1-1; D is unresolved. The CDR3 covers 15 residues. Germline V CDR1 and CDR2: KGHSH, LQKENI. The V gene lost 2 bases and the J gene lost 0 bases, with 10 bases spanning the gap. Here the CDR3 reads CASSPVGKMNTEAFF. The CDR3 DNA is TGTGCCAGCTCACCAGTAGGGAAAATGAACACTGAAGCTTTCTTT.